This entry lists 22 T cell receptor beta chains sequenced from one sample in a study of shared clonotypes between healthy human individuals. Measured with immunoSEQ multiplex PCR; TCRdb has only the in-frame clones, and not every one. Found here are 1.6 million or so clones, 98% of them singletons; the top ten hold approximately 0.4%. The source material was naive CD4+ T cells sorted from blood. Subset in this sample: CD45RA+ positively selected. The receptor source for this set is a man in his thirties or forties in good health.

The chain has TRBV29-1 and TRBJ1-5; weak D call: TRBD1 (6 bases). V lost 8 bases and J lost 6, with 17 bases in between. The CDR3 runs 13 residues. Germline loops: CDR1 SQVTM, CDR2 ANQGSEA. CDR3 nucleotides: TGCAGCATCGGTACAGGGTTAGGTCAGCCCCAGCATTTT. It is translated as CSIGTGLGQPQHF.

Concerning this clone itself: The germline gene is not matched at one end of the junction; a read error may be the cause. This chain links TRBV7-7 with TRBJ1-5; D is undetermined. Germline CDR1 reads SSHAT; CDR2 reads FNYEAQ (reference sequence). The CDR3 is 13 amino acids. The CDR3 nucleotides are TGTGCTAGCAGCTTAGCGGAGGATAAGCCCCAGCATTTT. Amino acid sequence: CASSLAEDKPQHF. Drawing the rest from reference TRBV7-7 and TRBJ1-5, the complete variable domain is GAGVSQSPRYKVTKRGQDVTLRCDPISSHATLYWYQQALGQGPEFLTYFNYEAQPDKSGLPSDRFSAERPEGSISTLTIQRTEQRDSAMYRCASSLAEDKPQHFGDGTRLSIL.

J is TRBJ1-2 and V is TRBV5-4; D is ambiguous. Trimming removed 4 bases at V and 6 bases at J, with 10 bases between. CDR3 length: 12 amino acids. CDR1 and CDR2 (germline): SGHNT, YYREEE (reference sequence). The CDR3 here is CASSTSGDGYTF. CDR3 nucleotide sequence: TGTGCCAGCAGCACGTCAGGTGATGGCTACACCTTC.

This clone came up once. The chain is built from TRBV7-8 and TRBJ2-3; D gene ambiguous. V lost 7 bases to trimming and J lost 6 bases, with 8 bases between them. CDR1 is SGHVS and CDR2 is FQNEAQ in the germline V gene. This CDR3 is built from 11 residues. The CDR3 sequence: CASILADTQYF. The CDR3 DNA sequence: TGTGCCAGCATCCTCGCGGATACGCAGTATTTT.

The chain combines TRBV5-6 with TRBJ2-5, with 8 bases fitting TRBD1. The CDR3 has 15 amino acids. Germline CDR1 and CDR2: SGHDT and YYEEEE. The J segment lost 5 bases and the V segment lost 3 bases, leaving 9 bases of the junction unmatched. The CDR3 DNA is TGTGCCAGCAGCTGGACAGGGCTTGGCGGCGAGACCCAGTACTTC. It is translated as CASSWTGLGGETQYF.

The chain uses TRBV27 and TRBJ2-1; D uncertain. The CDR3 covers 17 residues. The germline CDR1 and CDR2 sequences are MNHEY and SMNVEV (reference sequence). Trimming removed 6 bases at V and 0 bases at J, with 18 bases between. DNA of the CDR3: TGTGCCAGCAGCCCCGGACGAACGGCAAGCTCCTACAATGAGCAGTTCTTC. Translation: CASSPGRTASSYNEQFF.

The chain employs TRBV5-1 and TRBJ2-1; 9 nucleotides agree with TRBD2. Germline loops: CDR1 SGHRS, CDR2 YFSETQ. V gave up 0 bases and J gave up 13 bases; unmatched junction bases: 8. The CDR3 runs 14 residues. CDR3 residues: CASSLERAGGQQFF. The DNA for the CDR3 is TGCGCCAGCAGCTTGGAACGAGCGGGGGGCCAACAGTTCTTC.

The rearrangement links TRBV9 to TRBJ1-5; D not certain. The CDR3 sequence is 14 residues long. V shed 0 bases and J shed 9 bases, with 13 bases lying between them. Germline V lookup: CDR1 SGDLS, CDR2 YYNGEE. In DNA, the CDR3 is TGTGCCAGCAGCGTAGCACCAAAAGGCTGGCCCCAGCATTTT. This encodes CASSVAPKGWPQHF.

The chain recombines TRBV7-9 with TRBJ1-2; D might be TRBD1 (5 bases). CDR3 length equals 14 residues. V lost 3 bases to trimming and J lost 4 bases, with 12 bases between them. Germline V lookup: CDR1 SEHNR, CDR2 FQNEAQ (reference sequence). CDR3: CASSFAGSVYGYTF. CDR3 in DNA: TGTGCCAGCAGCTTTGCAGGGTCAGTCTATGGCTACACCTTC.

The chain links TRBV5-1 to TRBJ2-1, with TRBD1 identical over 10 bases. The V gene's germline CDR1 is SGHRS and CDR2 YFSETQ. This CDR3 has 19 amino acids. V shed 6 bases, J shed 3 bases, and the junction held 18 bases outside the gene matches. The chain's CDR3 is CASKEKMPPGTGVYNEQFF. CDR3 DNA: TGCGCCAGCAAGGAAAAAATGCCCCCCGGGACAGGGGTCTACAATGAGCAGTTCTTC.

As concerns this clone: This sample also contains other DNA sequences that code for the same CDR3. This chain connects TRBV28 to TRBJ2-7, with a tentative D call TRBD2 (6 bases). CDR1 is MDHEN and CDR2 is SYDVKM in the germline V gene. This CDR3 has 13 amino acids. The V end was cut by 3 bases, the J end by 2 bases, with 8 bases between. CDR3 region: CASSLTGAYEQYF. The CDR3, as DNA: TGTGCCAGCAGTTTGACGGGAGCCTACGAGCAGTACTTC.

The chain couples TRBV4-1 to TRBJ2-2; TRBD2 is a possible D gene (6 bases). The V end lost 4 bases, the J end lost 1 base, and 13 bases lay between the germline ends. Germline CDR1 is MGHRA and CDR2 is YSYEKL. This CDR3 region has 16 residues. CDR3 loop: CASSPTGTVNTGELFF. The CDR3 coding sequence is TGCGCCAGCAGCCCTACCGGGACTGTGAACACCGGGGAGCTGTTTTTT.

The rearrangement uses TRBV9 and TRBJ1-4; maybe TRBD1 (6 bases). The germline V gene encodes CDR1 SGDLS and CDR2 YYNGEE. The CDR3 runs 15 residues. The V end was cut by 3 bases, the J end by 6 bases, with 15 bases between. The CDR3 nucleotides are TGTGCCAGCAGCGAGCTACAGGGTCTAGATGAAAAACTGTTTTTT. This encodes CASSELQGLDEKLFF.

V is TRBV7-2 and J is TRBJ1-2; a weak D match, TRBD1 (5 bases). Germline assignment: CDR1 SGHTA and CDR2 FQGNSA. This CDR3 has 13 residues. The germline V and J ends were trimmed by 4 bases and 4 bases, with 10 bases remaining between them. The CDR3 DNA follows: TGTGCCAGCAGCTCGACGGGGGGCTATGGCTACACCTTC. The encoded protein is CASSSTGGYGYTF.

The rearrangement joins TRBV18 to TRBJ1-1; D is perhaps TRBD1 (5 bases). Germline loops: CDR1 KGHSH, CDR2 LQKENI. Trimming took off 0 bases at V and 4 bases at J, with 12 bases between the two ends. CDR3 length: 15 amino acids. The CDR3 loop is CASSPPILGGTEAFF. The CDR3 bases are TGTGCCAGCTCACCACCGATTCTGGGGGGCACTGAAGCTTTCTTT.

The chain recombines TRBV7-6 with TRBJ1-5; D is possibly TRBD1 (6 bases). V lost 0 bases, J lost 7 bases, and 25 bases lay in between. CDR3 size: 19 residues. Germline V lookup: CDR1 SGHVS, CDR2 FNYEAQ. The CDR3 bases are TGTGCCAGCAGCTTAGCGCTAATGACCAGGGCCGAGGGGGGCCAGCCCCAGCATTTT. It is translated as CASSLALMTRAEGGQPQHF.

This chain connects TRBV18 to TRBJ2-5; 8 bases map to TRBD2. The CDR3 has 14 amino acids. The J segment lost 5 bases and the V segment lost 3 bases, leaving 5 bases of the junction unmatched. CDR1 and CDR2 (germline): KGHSH, LQKENI. This CDR3 reads CASSPSGGSETQYF. CDR3 nucleotide sequence: TGTGCCAGCTCACCCAGCGGGGGCTCGGAGACCCAGTACTTC.

This clone came up once. The gene calls are TRBV7-9 and TRBJ1-1; D unresolved. V was trimmed by 5 bases and J by 7 bases, leaving 8 bases between them. The CDR3 is made up of 11 amino acids. Germline V gives CDR1 SEHNR, CDR2 FQNEAQ (reference sequence). CDR3 in amino acids: CASSPQNEAFF. The CDR3 coding sequence is TGTGCCAGCAGCCCCCAGAATGAAGCTTTCTTT.

CDR3 loop: CASSLSQAGGAETQYF. DNA for the CDR3: TGCGCCAGCAGTTTGTCGCAAGCGGGAGGTGCAGAGACCCAGTACTTC. The rearrangement links TRBV5-1 to TRBJ2-5, with TRBD2 identical over 9 bases. CDR1 SGHRS and CDR2 YFSETQ come from the germline V gene. The CDR3 runs 16 residues. Losses at the gene ends were 5 bases for V and 4 bases for J; bases not matched to a gene: 12.

The chain uses TRBV5-6 and TRBJ1-4; no clear D. The V end was cut by 1 base, the J end by 8 bases, with 12 bases between. CDR1 and CDR2 (germline): SGHDT, YYEEEE. The CDR3 is 14 residues long. CDR3 DNA: TGTGCCAGCAGCTTGTCCACTAGAGGGGAAAAACTGTTTTTT. It is translated as CASSLSTRGEKLFF. The variable domain in full, completed from reference TRBV5-6 and TRBJ1-4, reads DAGVTQSPTHLIKTRGQQVTLRCSPKSGHDTVSWYQQALGQGPQFIFQYYEEEERQRGNFPDRFSGHQFPNYSSELNVNALLLGDSALYLCASSLSTRGEKLFFGSGTQLSVL.

The count of this clone is one. V gene TRBV7-7 combines with J gene TRBJ2-1, with D possibly being TRBD1 or TRBD2 (6 bases each). The V end was cut by 5 bases, the J end by 0 bases, with 17 bases between. Germline V gene sequence: CDR1 SSHAT, CDR2 FNYEAQ (reference sequence). The CDR3 runs 17 residues. CDR3 sequence reads: CASSPGGYRDSYNEQFF. The DNA for the CDR3 is TGTGCCAGCAGCCCCGGGGGCTACCGGGACTCCTACAATGAGCAGTTCTTC. Filled out from reference TRBV7-7 and TRBJ2-1, the complete variable domain reads GAGVSQSPRYKVTKRGQDVTLRCDPISSHATLYWYQQALGQGPEFLTYFNYEAQPDKSGLPSDRFSAERPEGSISTLTIQRTEQRDSAMYRCASSPGGYRDSYNEQFFGPGTRLTVL.

The CDR3 sequence: CASSLVQTNTEAFF. DNA for the CDR3: TGTGCCAGCAGCTTAGTTCAGACGAACACTGAAGCTTTCTTT. The genes are TRBV7-9 and TRBJ1-1; D remains ambiguous. This CDR3 is 14 amino acids long. CDR1 is SEHNR, CDR2 FQNEAQ, per germline (reference sequence). V was clipped by 1 base and J by 1 base, with 7 bases between them.